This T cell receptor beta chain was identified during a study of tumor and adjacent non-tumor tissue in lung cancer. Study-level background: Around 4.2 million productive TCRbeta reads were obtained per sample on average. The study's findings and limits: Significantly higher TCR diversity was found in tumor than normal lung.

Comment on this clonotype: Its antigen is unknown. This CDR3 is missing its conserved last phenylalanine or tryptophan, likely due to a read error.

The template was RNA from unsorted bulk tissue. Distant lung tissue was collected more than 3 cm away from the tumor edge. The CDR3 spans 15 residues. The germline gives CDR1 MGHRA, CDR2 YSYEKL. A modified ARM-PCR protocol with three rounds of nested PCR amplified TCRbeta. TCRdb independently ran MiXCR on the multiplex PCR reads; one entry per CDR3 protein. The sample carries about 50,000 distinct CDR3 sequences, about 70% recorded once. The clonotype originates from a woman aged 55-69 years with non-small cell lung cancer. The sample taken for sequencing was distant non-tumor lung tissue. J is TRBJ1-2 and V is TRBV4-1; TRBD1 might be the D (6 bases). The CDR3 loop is CPSSQDWTANYGYTS. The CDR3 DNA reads TGCCCCAGCAGTCAAGATTGGACAGCCAACTATGGCTACACCTCC.